This T cell receptor beta chain was sequenced during a study of T cell responses to AZD1222 COVID-19 vaccine. About the study: Doses given second, at about 4 or about 12 weeks, were pooled. Findings and limits, study-wide: Spike-spanning, vaccine-associated CD4 TCRs were dominant at 160-218 and 743-854. Baseline seropositives among AZD1222 recipients totaled only 5 to 7. Possibly, clonal diversity was underestimated; donors were largely white British and included more females.

The CDR3 is made up of 14 amino acids. Germline CDR1 is MNHNS and CDR2 is SASEGT. V shed 0 bases and J shed 2 bases, with 7 bases lying between them. Details on this clone: Antigen: not known.

Method: immunoSEQ multiplex PCR; TCRdb's copy keeps in-frame clones and lacks some. The repertoire holds approximately 130,000 clones, with about 90% as singletons. The rearrangement uses TRBV6-1 and TRBJ1-1; D is ambiguous. The sample in question was peripheral blood, obtained on day 0 of AZD1222 vaccination. The sequence was obtained from an adult in good health. The CDR3 protein is CASSEAFRNTEAFF. The CDR3 region has the DNA TGTGCCAGCAGTGAAGCTTTCCGTAACACTGAAGCTTTCTTT.